This T cell receptor beta chain was observed in a study of blood T cell repertoires in COVID-19. On the study more broadly: The study drew acute and convalescent COVID-19 samples from the United States, Italy and Spain. Sources were T cells, B-cell-depleted T cells, or PBMCs; the material itself was cDNA or gDNA.

The trim removed 4 bases at V and 3 bases at J, leaving 11 bases unmatched. From germline, CDR1 is MNHEY and CDR2 SVGEGT. The CDR3 extends over 18 amino acids. Authors' data handling: It was from reference gene primer amplification that nucleated cell counts were estimated. The table came from immunoSEQ multiplex PCR; TCRdb's copy has only in-frame clones and leaves some out. That table gives V, J and clone size, and the DNA gave D and trimming. Found here are 150,000 to 200,000 clones, about 82% of them singletons; the top ten hold around 5.2%. This TCR came from a woman between 25 and 40 years old with acute or convalescent COVID-19. The chain links TRBV6-2 or TRBV6-3 to TRBJ2-2; TRBD1 aligns across 10 bases. Sequences were obtained from peripheral blood. The CDR3 DNA reads TGTGCCAGCAGTTCGGCGAAGACAGGGGGCTTTTACACCGGGGAGCTGTTTTTT. Translated: CASSSAKTGGFYTGELFF.